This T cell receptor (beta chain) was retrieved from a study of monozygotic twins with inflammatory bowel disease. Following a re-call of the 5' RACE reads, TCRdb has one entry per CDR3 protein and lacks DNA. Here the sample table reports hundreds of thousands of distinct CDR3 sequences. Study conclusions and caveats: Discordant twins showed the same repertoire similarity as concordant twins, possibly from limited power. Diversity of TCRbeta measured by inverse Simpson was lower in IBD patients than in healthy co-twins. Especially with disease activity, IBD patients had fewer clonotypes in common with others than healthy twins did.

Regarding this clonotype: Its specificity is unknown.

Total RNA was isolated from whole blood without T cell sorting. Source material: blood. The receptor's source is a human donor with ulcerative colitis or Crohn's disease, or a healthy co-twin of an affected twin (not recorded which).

The CDR3 region is CASSLESGGDEQFF. This chain connects TRBV7-9 to TRBJ2-1. This CDR3 spans 14 amino acids. Germline V CDR1 and CDR2: SEHNR, FQNEAQ (reference sequence).